This T cell receptor (beta chain) originates from a study of shared clonotypes between healthy human individuals. Study-wide context: Three plates each covered CD4 naive and memory; CD8 naive two, CD8 memory one. Study-level findings and limits: Among donors, the sharing of clonotypes was expected to be influenced by sequencing depth. Clonotype sharing across several donors was observed for around 4.5% of naive CD4 clonotypes.

CDR1 and CDR2 from the germline V gene are SGHTS and YDEGEE. This CDR3 has 15 residues. V shed 4 bases and J shed 7 bases, with 18 bases lying between them. The naive CD8 subset, CD45RO-negative cells positively selected for CCR7, excluded terminally differentiated effector memory CD45RA+ cells. The donors were all Caucasian adults (living in Nashville, Tennessee). Some clones are missing from TCRdb's copy, which holds only in-frame ones; the method was immunoSEQ multiplex PCR. In the table there are about 2.1 million clones, just under 95% of which are singletons. Concerning this clone: Its matching antigen is unknown.

The chain carries TRBV5-8 and TRBJ2-1; D perhaps matches TRBD1 (6 bases). The source of this sequence is a young man in good health. Some clones in this sample may be carry-over from other donors' samples. The sequenced sample consisted of naive CD8+ T cells from PBMCs. CDR3 amino acids: CASSPDRTVRNEQFF. CDR3 DNA: TGTGCCAGCAGCCCAGACAGGACAGTTAGGAATGAGCAGTTCTTC.